This T cell receptor beta chain was retrieved from a study of PD-L1 blockade in urothelial cancer. Study summary: Blood was tested 3 weeks (second dose) and 6 weeks into treatment.

With 2 bases removed from V and 7 bases from J, the gap between germline ends came to 17 bases. The CDR3 sequence is 14 residues long. The germline V gene has CDR1 GTSNPN and CDR2 SVGIG (reference sequence). Profiled with immunoSEQ multiplex PCR; TCRdb holds only in-frame clones, not every one. The sample lists fewer than 30,000 clones; roughly 83% were seen once. The chain combines TRBV30 with TRBJ1-1, with D maybe TRBD1 (5 bases). The sequenced sample was PBMCs, obtained around atezolizumab (anti-PD-L1) treatment. The receptor's source is a man between 65 and 85 years old with urothelial cancer. The CDR3 sequence is CAWSIQVEHGEAFF. As DNA, the CDR3 is TGTGCCTGGAGTATACAGGTTGAACATGGTGAAGCTTTCTTT.